This is a list of T cell receptor beta chains from one sample in a study of control samples from healthy donors and cancer patients. Libraries were prepared by immunoSEQ multiplex PCR; TCRdb keeps only in-frame clonotypes and omits some of them. The data contain 180,000 or so clones, 75% to 95% of them singletons. The sample consisted of blood. These receptors were taken from a woman in her 30s in good health. CDR3s include the opening cysteine and the closing phenylalanine or tryptophan.

TRBV6-4,CASSDGVGVNEQFF
TRBV12-3/TRBV12-4,CASSPGQGDGYTF
TRBV7-6,CASSLVPAGTSEQFF
TRBV19,CASSMAGGHGYTF
TRBV19,CASSPAGTGGGNYGYTF
TRBV2,CAGIAGEETQYF
TRBV12-1,CASSFPQGSDYGYTF
TRBV6-5,CASSHGQHYGYTF
TRBV10-3,CAISGVKGNTIYF
TRBV7-2,CASSLAAVSSYEQYF
TRBV5-1,CASSLTSGGPNIQYF
TRBV5-1,CASSPPSTDTQYF
TRBV7-9,CASSLAKELFF
TRBV24-1,CATSVGGGGGTEAFF
TRBV28,CASRPGTGGDGYTF
TRBV11-2,CASSLAGSSQPQHF
TRBV2,CASSDWGPKNIQYF
TRBV5-1,CASSLGDTQYF
TRBV6-5,CASRGQGDEAFF
TRBV6-5,CASKDRATNTEAFF
TRBV6-5,CASSYRSGGAAGELFF
TRBV6-4,CASSDSTATGELFF
TRBV7-2,CASSLAFGEETQYF
TRBV7-6,CASSFRGGAGANVLTF
TRBV29-1,CSVVGDYGYTF
TRBV10-1,CARLRGGMNTEAFF